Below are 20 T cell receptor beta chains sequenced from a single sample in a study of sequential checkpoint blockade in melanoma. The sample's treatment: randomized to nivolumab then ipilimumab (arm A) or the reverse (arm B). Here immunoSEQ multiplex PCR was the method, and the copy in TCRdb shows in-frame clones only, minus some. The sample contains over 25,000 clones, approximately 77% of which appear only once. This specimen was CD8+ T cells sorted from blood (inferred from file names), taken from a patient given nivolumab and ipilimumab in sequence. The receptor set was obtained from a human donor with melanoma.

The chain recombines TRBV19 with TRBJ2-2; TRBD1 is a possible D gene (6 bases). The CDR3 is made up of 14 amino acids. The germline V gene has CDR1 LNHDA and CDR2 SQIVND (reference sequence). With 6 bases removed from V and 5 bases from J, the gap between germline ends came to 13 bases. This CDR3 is CASSLRQETGELFF. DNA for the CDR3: TGTGCCAGTAGCTTAAGACAGGAGACCGGGGAGCTGTTTTTT.

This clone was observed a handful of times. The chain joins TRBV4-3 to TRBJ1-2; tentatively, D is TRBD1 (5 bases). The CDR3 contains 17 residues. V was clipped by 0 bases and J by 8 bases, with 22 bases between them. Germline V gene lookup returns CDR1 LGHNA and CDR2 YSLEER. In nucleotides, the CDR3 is TGCGCCAGCAGCCAAGATTTGACAGTTGGGCGCGGGATGGGCTACACCTTC. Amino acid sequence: CASSQDLTVGRGMGYTF.

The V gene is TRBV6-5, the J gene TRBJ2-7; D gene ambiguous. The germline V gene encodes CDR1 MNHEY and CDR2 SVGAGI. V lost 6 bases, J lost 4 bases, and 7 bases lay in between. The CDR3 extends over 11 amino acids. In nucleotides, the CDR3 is TGTGCCAGCAGGGTCGGGTACGAGCAGTACTTC. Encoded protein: CASRVGYEQYF.

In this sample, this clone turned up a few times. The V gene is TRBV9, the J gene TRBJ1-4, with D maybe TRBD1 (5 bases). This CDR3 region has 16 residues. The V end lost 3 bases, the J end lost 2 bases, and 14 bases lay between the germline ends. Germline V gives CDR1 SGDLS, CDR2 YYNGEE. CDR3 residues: CASSADGRGTNEKLFF. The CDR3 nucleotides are TGTGCCAGCAGCGCTGATGGTCGGGGGACTAATGAAAAACTGTTTTTT.

The CDR3 sequence: CAISESNEAGNTDTQYF. As DNA, the CDR3 is TGTGCCATCAGTGAGTCGAATGAGGCGGGGAACACAGATACGCAGTATTTT. The chain employs TRBV10-3 and TRBJ2-3; D possibly corresponds to TRBD2 (6 bases). Trimming left V 0 bases short and J 2 bases short, with 15 bases between. The germline V gene encodes CDR1 ENHRY and CDR2 SYGVKD. The CDR3 runs to 17 residues.

CDR3 sequence reads: CASSQGSYEVQFF. In nucleotides, the CDR3 is TGCGCCAGCAGCCAAGGATCTTACGAGGTGCAGTTCTTC. This rearrangement joins TRBV4-3 to TRBJ2-1, with D unresolved. Trimming removed 1 base from V and 12 bases from J, with 13 bases in between. The CDR3 runs to 13 residues. CDR1 and CDR2 from the germline V gene are LGHNA and YSLEER.

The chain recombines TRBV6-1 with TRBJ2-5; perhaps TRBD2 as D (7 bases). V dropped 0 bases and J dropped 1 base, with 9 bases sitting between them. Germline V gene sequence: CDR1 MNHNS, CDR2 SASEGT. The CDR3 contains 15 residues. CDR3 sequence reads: CASSEAAGAQETQYF. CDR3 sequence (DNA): TGTGCCAGCAGTGAAGCTGCGGGGGCCCAAGAGACCCAGTACTTC.

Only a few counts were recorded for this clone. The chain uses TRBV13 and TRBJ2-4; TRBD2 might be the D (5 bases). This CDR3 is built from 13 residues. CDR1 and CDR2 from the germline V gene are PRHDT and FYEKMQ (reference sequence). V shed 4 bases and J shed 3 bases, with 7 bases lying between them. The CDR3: CASSYRGKNIQYF. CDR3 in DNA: TGTGCCAGCAGCTACCGGGGCAAAAACATTCAGTACTTC.

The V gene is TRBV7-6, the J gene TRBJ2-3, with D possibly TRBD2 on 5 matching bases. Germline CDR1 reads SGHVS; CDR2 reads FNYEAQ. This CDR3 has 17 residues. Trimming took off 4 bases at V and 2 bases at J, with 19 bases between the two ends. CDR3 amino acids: CASSSFIGVTNTDTQYF. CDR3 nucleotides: TGTGCCAGCAGCTCCTTTATCGGGGTAACAAACACAGATACGCAGTATTTT. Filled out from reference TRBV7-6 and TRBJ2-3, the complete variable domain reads GAGVSQSPRYKVTKRGQDVALRCDPISGHVSLYWYRQALGQGPEFLTYFNYEAQQDKSGLPNDRFSAERPEGSISTLTIQRTEQRDSAMYRCASSSFIGVTNTDTQYFGPGTRLTVL.

In DNA, the CDR3 is TGTGCCAGTATAGCCCCGGGGAGGGATGATATGAGCAATCAGCCCCAGCATTTT. Residues: CASIAPGRDDMSNQPQHF. The chain uses TRBV19 and TRBJ1-5; no clear D. V was cut by 7 bases and J by 1 base, with 23 bases left in between. This CDR3 region has 18 residues. Germline V lookup: CDR1 LNHDA, CDR2 SQIVND (reference sequence). The full variable domain, rest sourced from reference TRBV19 and TRBJ1-5, is DGGITQSPKYLFRKEGQNVTLSCEQNLNHDAMYWYRQDPGQGLRLIYYSQIVNDFQKGDIAEGYSVSREKKESFPLTVTSAQKNPTAFYLCASIAPGRDDMSNQPQHFGDGTRLSIL.

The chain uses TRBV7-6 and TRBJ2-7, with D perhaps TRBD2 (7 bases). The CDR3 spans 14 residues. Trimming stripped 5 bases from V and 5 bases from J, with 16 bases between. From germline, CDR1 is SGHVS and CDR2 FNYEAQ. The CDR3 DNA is TGTGCCAGCAGCCTCATAGGGGGGGGCCACGAGCAGTACTTC. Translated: CASSLIGGGHEQYF.

The CDR3 DNA reads as TGCAGCGTTGAAGTCAGGTCCTACAATGAGCAGTTCTTC. It yields the protein CSVEVRSYNEQFF. The chain has TRBV29-1 and TRBJ2-1; the D is unclear. The CDR3 length is 13 residues. Trimming shortened V by 1 base and J by 1 base, and 5 bases separated the two germline ends. In germline, CDR1 is SQVTM, CDR2 ANQGSEA.

CDR3 sequence: CASTWGRGGNEQFF. The CDR3 coding sequence is TGTGCCAGCACTTGGGGGCGGGGGGGGAATGAGCAGTTCTTC. The rearrangement joins TRBV5-4 to TRBJ2-1; TRBD2 matches 9 bases. Germline-derived CDR1 and CDR2 are SGHNT and YYREEE (reference sequence). V was pared by 6 bases and J by 7 bases, with 8 bases of the junction left unmatched. The CDR3 is 14 residues long.

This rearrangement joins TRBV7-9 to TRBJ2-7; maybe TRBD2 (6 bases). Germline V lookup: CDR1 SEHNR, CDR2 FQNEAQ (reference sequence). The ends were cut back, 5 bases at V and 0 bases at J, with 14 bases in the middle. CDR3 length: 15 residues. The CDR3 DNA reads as TGTGCCAGCAGCCCTACGGCGGGGTCCTCCTACGAGCAGTACTTC. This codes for CASSPTAGSSYEQYF.

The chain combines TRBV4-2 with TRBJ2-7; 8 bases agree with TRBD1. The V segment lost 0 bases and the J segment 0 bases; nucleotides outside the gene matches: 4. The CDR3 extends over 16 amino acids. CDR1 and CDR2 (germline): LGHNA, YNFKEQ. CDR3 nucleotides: TGTGCCAGCAGCCAAGATTCCGGGACAGGCTCCTACGAGCAGTACTTC. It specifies CASSQDSGTGSYEQYF.

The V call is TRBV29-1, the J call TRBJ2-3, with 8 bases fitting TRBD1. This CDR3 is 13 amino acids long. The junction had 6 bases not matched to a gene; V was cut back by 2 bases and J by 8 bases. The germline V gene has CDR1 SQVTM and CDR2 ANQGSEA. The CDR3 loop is CSVEQTGAVTQYF. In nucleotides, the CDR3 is TGCAGCGTTGAACAGACAGGGGCGGTTACGCAGTATTTT.

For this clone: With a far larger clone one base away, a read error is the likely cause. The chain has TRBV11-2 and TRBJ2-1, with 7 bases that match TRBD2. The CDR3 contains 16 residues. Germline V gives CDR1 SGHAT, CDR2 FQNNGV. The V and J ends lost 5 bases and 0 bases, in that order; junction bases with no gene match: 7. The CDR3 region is CASSQDTGGSYNEQFF. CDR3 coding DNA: TGTGCCAGCAGCCAAGATACGGGGGGCTCCTACAATGAGCAGTTCTTC.

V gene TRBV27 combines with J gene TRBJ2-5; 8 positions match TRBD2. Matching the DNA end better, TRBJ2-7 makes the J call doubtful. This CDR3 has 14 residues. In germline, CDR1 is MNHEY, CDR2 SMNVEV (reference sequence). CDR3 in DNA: TGTGCCAGCAGGTTAGCGGGGAGCTCCTACGAGCAGTACTTC. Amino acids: CASRLAGSSYEQYF.

This chain's CDR3 is CASSGGMSGPEQFF. As DNA, the CDR3 is TGTGCCAGCTCAGGGGGGATGAGTGGACCTGAGCAGTTCTTC. The chain has TRBV9 and TRBJ2-1, with a possible D match to TRBD1 (7 bases). CDR3 length: 14 residues. The germline gives CDR1 SGDLS, CDR2 YYNGEE. Trimming stripped 7 bases from V and 9 bases from J, with 20 bases between.

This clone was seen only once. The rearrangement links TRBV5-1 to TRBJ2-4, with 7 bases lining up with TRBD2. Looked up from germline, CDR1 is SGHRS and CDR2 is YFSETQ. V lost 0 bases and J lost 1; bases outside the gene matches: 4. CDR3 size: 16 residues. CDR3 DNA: TGCGCCAGCAGCTTGGAAGGAGCGGGGGCCAAAAACATTCAGTACTTC. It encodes CASSLEGAGAKNIQYF.